This T cell receptor (beta chain) was identified in a study of human T cells and chemical hapten exposure. V shed 5 bases, J shed 6 bases, and the junction held 10 bases outside the gene matches. The CDR3 is made up of 16 amino acids. CDR1 and CDR2 (germline): DFQATT, SNEGSKA (reference sequence). This clonotype was observed many times. Time point defined: pre-sensitization, week 0. Treatment defined: therapeutic diphenylcyclopropenone sensitization with weekly scalp DPC. TCRdb used MiXCR to reprocess the RACE reads, holding one entry per CDR3 protein. The table records 50,000 to 70,000 distinct CDR3 sequences, more than 7.5% of them present only once.

The TCR originated in a man aged 35 to 55 with alopecia areata. Some clones in this sample may be carry-over from other donors' samples. Specimen: whole blood, collected in connection with sensitization to the hapten diphenylcyclopropenone (DPC). This chain joins TRBV20-1 and TRBJ2-4; 13 bases are a match to TRBD2. The CDR3: CSAGGTSGISGNIQYF. The CDR3, as DNA: TGCAGTGCTGGGGGGACTAGCGGGATTAGCGGAAACATTCAGTACTTC.